These 17 T cell receptor beta chains share one sample of origin, sequenced in a study of radiotherapy plus CTLA-4 blockade in lung cancer. Sequencing was performed with immunoSEQ multiplex PCR; in TCRdb, only in-frame clones are kept and a portion is missing. The sample records 80,000 to 95,000 clones, around 83% being singletons. The material was peripheral blood, obtained from a patient treated with radiotherapy plus ipilimumab. The origin of the receptors is a human donor with non-small cell lung cancer who had stable disease on radiotherapy plus ipilimumab.

The J gene is TRBJ2-2, the V gene TRBV28, with TRBD1 as a possible D gene (5 bases). V was trimmed by 1 base and J by 5 bases, leaving 17 bases between them. The CDR3 totals 17 residues. From germline, CDR1 is MDHEN and CDR2 SYDVKM. CDR3: CASSLLAPARVTGELFF. DNA of the CDR3: TGTGCCAGCAGTTTATTGGCCCCCGCCAGGGTTACCGGGGAGCTGTTTTTT.

The CDR3 protein is CASSLEQYDTQYF. Written as DNA, the CDR3 is TGTGCCAGCAGCTTAGAACAGTATGATACGCAGTATTTT. The V call is TRBV7-2, the J call TRBJ2-3; D unclear. Between the trimmed V and J ends, which lost 1 base and 6 bases, there was a span of 8 bases. The CDR3 contains 13 residues. From germline, CDR1 is SGHTA and CDR2 FQGNSA.

The chain carries TRBV5-6 and TRBJ2-3; TRBD2 agrees at 8 bases. Germline CDR1 is SGHDT and CDR2 is YYEEEE. The CDR3 is 13 residues long. Germline trimming cut 5 bases from V and 1 base from J; bases unmatched to any gene: 0. The CDR3 reads CASRRGGTDTQYF. The CDR3 region has the DNA TGTGCCAGCAGGCGGGGGGGCACAGATACGCAGTATTTT. Full variable domain (remainder filled in from reference TRBV5-6 and TRBJ2-3): DAGVTQSPTHLIKTRGQQVTLRCSPKSGHDTVSWYQQALGQGPQFIFQYYEEEERQRGNFPDRFSGHQFPNYSSELNVNALLLGDSALYLCASRRGGTDTQYFGPGTRLTVL.

This clone showed up just a few times. The rearrangement links TRBV6-5 to TRBJ1-5; weak D call: TRBD1 (5 bases). Deletions cut 6 bases from V and 7 bases from J, with 13 bases between. Germline V gene data show CDR1 as MNHEY and CDR2 as SVGAGI. This CDR3 is built from 13 residues. The CDR3 is CASRDGTNQPQHF. CDR3 bases: TGTGCCAGCAGAGACGGGACTAACCAGCCCCAGCATTTT.

The genes are TRBV6-4 and TRBJ2-3; 10 bases fit TRBD2. In germline, CDR1 is MRHNA, CDR2 SNTAGT. The CDR3 is 17 residues long. V gave up 0 bases and J gave up 2 bases; unmatched junction bases: 5. CDR3 nucleotides: TGTGCCAGCAGTGACTCCGCTAGCGGGGGAACCACAGATACGCAGTATTTT. Its translation: CASSDSASGGTTDTQYF.

The chain uses TRBV6-5 and TRBJ2-1; 7 bases are shared with TRBD1. Trimming took 4 bases from V and 2 from J; bases not matched to a gene: 5. Germline lookup yields CDR1 MNHEY and CDR2 SVGAGI. The CDR3 loop spans 15 amino acids. The CDR3 sequence is CASSSGTEPYNEQFF. CDR3 nucleotides: TGTGCCAGCAGTTCCGGGACAGAACCCTACAATGAGCAGTTCTTC.

A single count supports this clone. The chain is built from TRBV11-1 and TRBJ1-4, with TRBD1 matching 7 bases. CDR1 is SGHAT and CDR2 is FQDESV in the germline V gene (reference sequence). This CDR3 spans 16 amino acids. V dropped 1 base and J dropped 5; count of bases not matched to a gene: 7. CDR3 bases: TGTGCCAGCAGCTTAGGGACAGGTTTTCGGAATGAAAAACTGTTTTTT. Its protein is CASSLGTGFRNEKLFF.

The V and J genes are TRBV18 and TRBJ1-2, with D perhaps matching TRBD1 (5 bases). Germline assignment: CDR1 KGHSH and CDR2 LQKENI. This CDR3 region has 17 residues. V gave up 1 base and J gave up 7 bases, with 22 bases separating them. DNA for the CDR3: TGTGCCAGCTCACCACGGGAGATTCGCCAGGGTACTTCTGGCTACACCTTC. Protein: CASSPREIRQGTSGYTF. Combining the CDR3 with reference TRBV18 and TRBJ1-2 gives the whole variable domain NAGVMQNPRHLVRRRGQEARLRCSPMKGHSHVYWYRQLPEEGLKFMVYLQKENIIDESGMPKERFSAEFPKEGPSILRIQQVVRGDSAAYFCASSPREIRQGTSGYTFGSGTRLTVV.

As regards this clone: Additional DNA sequences in this sample encode the identical CDR3. The genes are TRBV20-1 and TRBJ2-3; D not resolved. The CDR3 sequence is 11 residues long. Germline CDR1 DFQATT, CDR2 SNEGSKA (reference sequence). V was cut by 1 base and J by 5 bases, with 4 bases left in between. As DNA, the CDR3 is TGCAGTGCTAGAGGGGGAGATACGCAGTATTTT. Translation: CSARGGDTQYF.

This clone was recorded once. The chain employs TRBV18 and TRBJ2-3; D is tentatively TRBD1 or TRBD2 (6 bases each). The CDR3 length is 14 residues. Germline CDR1 is KGHSH and CDR2 is LQKENI. V lost 0 bases and J 8 bases, leaving 12 bases between the germline ends. The CDR3 loop is CASSPPIGGGTQYF. In nucleotides, the CDR3 is TGTGCCAGCTCACCACCGATCGGAGGGGGTACGCAGTATTTT.

The chain has TRBV10-1 and TRBJ2-3, with 10 bases aligning to TRBD1. The CDR3 has 15 residues. CDR1 and CDR2 from the germline V gene are WNHNN and SYGVQD (reference sequence). After removal of 7 bases from V and 2 bases from J, the junction contained 6 bases not matched to a gene. The CDR3 loop is CASNSGTGDTDTQYF. CDR3 bases: TGCGCCAGCAACTCCGGGACAGGGGACACAGATACGCAGTATTTT.

This clone is a singleton in its sample. The chain carries TRBV7-9 and TRBJ1-2; D might be TRBD1 (5 bases). CDR1 SEHNR and CDR2 FQNEAQ come from the germline V gene (reference sequence). The V end lost 3 bases, the J end lost 13 bases, and 12 bases lay between the germline ends. This CDR3 comprises 11 residues. CDR3 residues: CASSLQGLLTF. The CDR3 nucleotides read TGTGCCAGCAGCTTGCAGGGTCTCCTCACCTTC.

The rearrangement links TRBV4-2 to TRBJ1-3; TRBD1 matches 7 bases. Germline loops: CDR1 LGHNA, CDR2 YNFKEQ. Germline trimming cut 0 bases from V and 2 bases from J; bases unmatched to any gene: 4. The length of the CDR3 is 16 residues. CDR3 region: CASSQDLGTAGNTIYF. The CDR3 DNA is TGTGCCAGCAGCCAAGACCTCGGGACAGCTGGAAACACCATATATTTT.

The V gene is TRBV5-1, the J gene TRBJ2-1; the D gene is possibly TRBD2 (6 bases). The CDR3 has 15 amino acids. V lost 4 bases to trimming and J lost 0 bases, with 11 bases between them. Germline assignment: CDR1 SGHRS and CDR2 YFSETQ. CDR3 in DNA: TGCGCCAGCAGCCGGGACTTCAGCTCCTACAATGAGCAGTTCTTC. Translation: CASSRDFSSYNEQFF. Full variable domain (outside the CDR3, taken from reference TRBV5-1 and TRBJ2-1): KAGVTQTPRYLIKTRGQQVTLSCSPISGHRSVSWYQQTPGQGLQFLFEYFSETQRNKGNFPGRFSGRQFSNSRSEMNVSTLELGDSALYLCASSRDFSSYNEQFFGPGTRLTVL.

This chain's CDR3 is CASSKTGPATNEKLFF. DNA for the CDR3: TGTGCCAGTAGTAAGACAGGACCAGCAACTAATGAAAAACTGTTTTTT. V gene TRBV19 combines with J gene TRBJ1-4; TRBD1 is a possible D gene (6 bases). V was cut by 4 bases and J by 0 bases, with 12 bases left in between. The CDR3 loop spans 16 amino acids. Germline loops: CDR1 LNHDA, CDR2 SQIVND (reference sequence).

The chain links TRBV28 to TRBJ2-4; D is unresolved. The V and J ends lost 5 bases and 8 bases respectively, with 16 bases between them. Germline V gene lookup returns CDR1 MDHEN and CDR2 SYDVKM. The CDR3 contains 14 residues. The CDR3 reads CASSLPLGSDIQYF. The CDR3 bases are TGTGCCAGCAGTCTCCCGCTGGGTTCTGACATTCAGTACTTC.

The rearrangement joins TRBV5-6 to TRBJ2-5; tentative D call: TRBD2 (5 bases). V lost 0 bases and J lost 0, with 15 bases in between. The CDR3 is made up of 17 amino acids. Germline CDR1 and CDR2: SGHDT and YYEEEE. The CDR3 coding sequence is TGTGCCAGCAGCTTGGGGGCTAGTGGGAGCCACCAAGAGACCCAGTACTTC. Translated: CASSLGASGSHQETQYF.